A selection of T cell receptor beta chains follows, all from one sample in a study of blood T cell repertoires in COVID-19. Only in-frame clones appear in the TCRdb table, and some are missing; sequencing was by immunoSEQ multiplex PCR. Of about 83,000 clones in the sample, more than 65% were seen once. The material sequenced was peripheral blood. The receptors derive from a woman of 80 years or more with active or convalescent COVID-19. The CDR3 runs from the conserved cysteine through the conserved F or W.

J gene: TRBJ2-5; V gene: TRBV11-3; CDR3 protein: CASSLVAGEFETQYF
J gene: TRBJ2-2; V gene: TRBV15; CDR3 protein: CATSRGQGVGELFF
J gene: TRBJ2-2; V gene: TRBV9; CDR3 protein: CASSRTSGAGELFF
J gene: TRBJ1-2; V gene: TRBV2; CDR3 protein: CASSERRPRGYGYTF
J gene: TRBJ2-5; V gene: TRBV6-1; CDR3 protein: CASSVPIETGGGETQYF
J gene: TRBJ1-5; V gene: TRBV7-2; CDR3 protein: CASSLSGTGRQGQHF
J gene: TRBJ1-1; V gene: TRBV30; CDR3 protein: CAWSVDNLNTEAFF
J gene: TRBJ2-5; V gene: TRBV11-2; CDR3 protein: CASSAPGTRRETQYF
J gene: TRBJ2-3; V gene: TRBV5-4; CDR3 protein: CASSLAGSDTQYF
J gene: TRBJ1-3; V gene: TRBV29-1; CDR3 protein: CSAEGGDGNTIYF
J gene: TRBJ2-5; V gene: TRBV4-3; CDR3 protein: CASSQDFGYGSGETQYF
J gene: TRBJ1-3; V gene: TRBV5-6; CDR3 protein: CASSRTGQGWGNTIYF
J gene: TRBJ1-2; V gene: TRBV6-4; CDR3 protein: CASSAGYGYTF
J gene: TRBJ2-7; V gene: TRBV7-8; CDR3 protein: CASSNRGGSKPYEQYF
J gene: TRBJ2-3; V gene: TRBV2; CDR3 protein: CASSKEAGGSGSTQYF
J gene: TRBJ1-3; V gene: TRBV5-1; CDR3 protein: CASSGGTAGNTIYF
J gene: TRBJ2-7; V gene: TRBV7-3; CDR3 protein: CASSPVGGYEQYF
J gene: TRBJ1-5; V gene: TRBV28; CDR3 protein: CASKPTGQGIVQPQHF
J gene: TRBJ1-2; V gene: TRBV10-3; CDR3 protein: CAISETDRGRNFNYGYTF
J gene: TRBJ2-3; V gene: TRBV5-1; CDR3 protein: CASSSTINPSTDTQYF
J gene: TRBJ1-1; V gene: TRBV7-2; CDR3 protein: CASSLITREAFF
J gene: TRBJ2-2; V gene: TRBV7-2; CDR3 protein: CASSSAGGAFKGELFF
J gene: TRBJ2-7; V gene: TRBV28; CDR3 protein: CASSSRPTQEYF
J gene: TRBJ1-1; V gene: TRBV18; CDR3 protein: CASSPAATNTEAFF
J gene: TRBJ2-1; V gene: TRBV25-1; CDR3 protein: CASSEGQGSYNEQFF
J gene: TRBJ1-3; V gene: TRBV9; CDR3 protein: CASSVDSGGLGNTIYF
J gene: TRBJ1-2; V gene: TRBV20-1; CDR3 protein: CSAFAGYGYTF
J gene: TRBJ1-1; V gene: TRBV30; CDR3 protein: CAWSPTGLGAFF
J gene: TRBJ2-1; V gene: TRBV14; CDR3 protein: CASSQWGLRVDEQFF
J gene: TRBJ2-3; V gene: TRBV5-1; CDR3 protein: CASSFQGTGPTDTQYF
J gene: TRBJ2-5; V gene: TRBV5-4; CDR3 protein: CASSPDRRGETQYF
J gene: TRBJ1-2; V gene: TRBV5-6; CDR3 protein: CASSPRGGYGYTF
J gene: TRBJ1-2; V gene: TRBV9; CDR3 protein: CASKEETRTMGGYTF
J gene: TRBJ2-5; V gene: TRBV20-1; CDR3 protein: CSERDQETQYF
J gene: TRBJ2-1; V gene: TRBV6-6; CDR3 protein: CASSSPSGISYNEQFF
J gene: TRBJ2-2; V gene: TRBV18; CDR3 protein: CASSPTTGELFF
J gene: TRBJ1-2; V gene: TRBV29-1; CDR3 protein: CSADSVDYGYTF
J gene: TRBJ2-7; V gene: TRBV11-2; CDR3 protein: CASSLEWGLPYEQYF
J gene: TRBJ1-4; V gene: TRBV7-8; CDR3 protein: CASSLEIFTNEKLFF
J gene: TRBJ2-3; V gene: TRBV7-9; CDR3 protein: CASSSLAATDTQYF
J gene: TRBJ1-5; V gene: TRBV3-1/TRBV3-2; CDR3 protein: CASSYRGNQPQHF
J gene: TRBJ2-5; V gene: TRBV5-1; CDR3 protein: CASSSGLAGGIETQYF
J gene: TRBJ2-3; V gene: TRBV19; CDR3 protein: CASSIPGQEHTDTQYF
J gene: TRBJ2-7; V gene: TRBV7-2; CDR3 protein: CASSLTHSAGSVYEQYF
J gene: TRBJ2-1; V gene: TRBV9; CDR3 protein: CASQTGRGEQFF
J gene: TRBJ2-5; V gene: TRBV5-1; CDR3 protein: CASSLRTGRTQETQYF
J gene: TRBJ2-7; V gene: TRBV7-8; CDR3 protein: CASSLVTGGYEQYF
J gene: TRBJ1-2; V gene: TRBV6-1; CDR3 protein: CASSDHRGNGYTF
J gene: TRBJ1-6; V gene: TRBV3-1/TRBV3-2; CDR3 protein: CASSQDLGDRGRSPLHF
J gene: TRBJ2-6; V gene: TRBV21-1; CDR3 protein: CASSTYRNTGDSISGANVLTF
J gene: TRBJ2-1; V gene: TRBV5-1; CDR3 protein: CASSSDYAVNEQFF
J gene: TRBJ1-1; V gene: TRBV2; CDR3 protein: CASSEGRNTEAFF
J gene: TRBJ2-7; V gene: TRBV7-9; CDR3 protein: CASSLAISRSYEQYF